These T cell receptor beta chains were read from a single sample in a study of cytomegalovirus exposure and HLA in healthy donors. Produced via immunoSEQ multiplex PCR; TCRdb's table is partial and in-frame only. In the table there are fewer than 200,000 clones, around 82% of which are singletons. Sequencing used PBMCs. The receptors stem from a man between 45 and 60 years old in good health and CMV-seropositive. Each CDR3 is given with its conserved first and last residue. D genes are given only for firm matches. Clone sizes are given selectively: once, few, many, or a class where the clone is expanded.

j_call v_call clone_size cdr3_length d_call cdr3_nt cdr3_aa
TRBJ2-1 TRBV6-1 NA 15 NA TGTGCCAGCAGTGTGGGCGTAGGGGTCTACAATGAGCAGTTCTTC CASSVGVGVYNEQFF
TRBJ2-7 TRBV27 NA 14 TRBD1 TGTGCCAGCAGTTTCGGGACAGGGGGCTACGAGCAGTACTTC CASSFGTGGYEQYF
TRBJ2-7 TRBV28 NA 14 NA TGTGCCAGCAGAAGGGGGGCTAGCGGCTACGAGCAGTACTTC CASRRGASGYEQYF
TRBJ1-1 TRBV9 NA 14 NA TGTGCCAGCAATTGGGCAGGGGATAGCACTGAAGCTTTCTTT CASNWAGDSTEAFF
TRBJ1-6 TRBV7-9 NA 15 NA TGTGCCAGCAGCATCGGACAGTCTCCTAATTCACCCCTCCACTTT CASSIGQSPNSPLHF
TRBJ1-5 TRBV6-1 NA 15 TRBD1 TGTGCCAGCAGTGGCCGGACAGGGAGGGGGCAGCCCCAGCATTTT CASSGRTGRGQPQHF
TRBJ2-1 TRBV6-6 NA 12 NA TGTGCCAGCAGTTCTGAACGGAATGAGCAGTTCTTC CASSSERNEQFF
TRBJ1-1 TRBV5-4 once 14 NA TGTGCCAGCAGCAACCCTCAGGGTAGGACTGAAGCTTTCTTT CASSNPQGRTEAFF
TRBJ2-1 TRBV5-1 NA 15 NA TGCGCCAGCAGACGGGGGACTGAAACCTACAATGAGCAGTTCTTC CASRRGTETYNEQFF
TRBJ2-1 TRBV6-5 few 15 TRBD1 TGTGCCAGCAGTTACGACAGGGACCTATACAATGAGCAGTTCTTC CASSYDRDLYNEQFF
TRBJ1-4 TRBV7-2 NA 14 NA TGTGCCAGCAGCCAGATTGCAACTAATGAAAAACTGTTTTTT CASSQIATNEKLFF
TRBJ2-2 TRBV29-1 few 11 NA TGCAGCGCCTTCAGAGGCGGGGAGCTGTTTTTT CSAFRGGELFF
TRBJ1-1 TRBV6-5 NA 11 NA TGTGCCGGGGGGAAGGGCACTGAAGCTTTCTTT CAGGKGTEAFF
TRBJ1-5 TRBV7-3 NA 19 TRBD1 TGTGCCAGCAGCTTAACGTCCGACAGGGGGAGGTCCAGCAATCAGCCCCAGCATTTT CASSLTSDRGRSSNQPQHF
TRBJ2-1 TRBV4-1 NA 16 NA TGCGCCAGCAGCCAAGATCCCGGGGGTCAGGGTGGTGAGCAGTTCTTC CASSQDPGGQGGEQFF
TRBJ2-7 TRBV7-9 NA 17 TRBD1 TGTGCCAGCAGCGCCTGGACAGGGGGCTCGGCTTCCTACGAGCAGTACTTC CASSAWTGGSASYEQYF
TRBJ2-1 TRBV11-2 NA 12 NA TGTGCCAGCAGCTCAGGAGGCGATGAGCAGTTCTTC CASSSGGDEQFF
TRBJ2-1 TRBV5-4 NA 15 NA TGTGCCAGCAGCTTCGGTGCCTCTGGTGGAGGTGAGCAGTTCTTC CASSFGASGGGEQFF
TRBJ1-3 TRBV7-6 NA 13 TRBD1 TGTGCCAGCAGCCTACACAGGGGTAACACCATATATTTT CASSLHRGNTIYF
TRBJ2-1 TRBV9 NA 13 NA TGTGCCAGCAGCGTAGCTCCCGGCAATGAGCAGTTCTTC CASSVAPGNEQFF
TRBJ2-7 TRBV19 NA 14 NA TGTGCCAGTAGTATTACAGGGCTTTTGGACGAGCAGTACTTC CASSITGLLDEQYF
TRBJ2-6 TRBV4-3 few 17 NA TGCGCCAGCAGCCAAGATAGAACGATCTCTGGGGCCAACGTCCTGACTTTC CASSQDRTISGANVLTF
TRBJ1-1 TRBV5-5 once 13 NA TGTGCCAGCAGCCAGGTTCGGAACACTGAAGCTTTCTTT CASSQVRNTEAFF
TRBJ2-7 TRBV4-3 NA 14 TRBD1 TGCGCCAGCAGCCAAGAATACAGGGGAAGCGAGCAGTACTTC CASSQEYRGSEQYF
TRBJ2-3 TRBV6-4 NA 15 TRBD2 TGTGCCAGCAGTGACTCGGGACTAGGCGCAGATACGCAGTATTTT CASSDSGLGADTQYF
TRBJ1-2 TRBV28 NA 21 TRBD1 TGTGCCAGCACCACACGTCCGGGACAGGGGACTTTCGGGATGATGGGATATGGCTACACCTTC CASTTRPGQGTFGMMGYGYTF
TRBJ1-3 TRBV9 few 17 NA TGTGCCAGCAGCGTAGGGGCGGTCGGGACTTCTGGAAACACCATATATTTT CASSVGAVGTSGNTIYF
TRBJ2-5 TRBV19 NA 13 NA TGTGCCAGTAGCCAGGGGTCCCAAGAGACCCAGTACTTC CASSQGSQETQYF
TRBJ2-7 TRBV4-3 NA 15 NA TGCGCCAGCAGCCAGGGGGCAGGGATGGTATACGAGCAGTACTTC CASSQGAGMVYEQYF
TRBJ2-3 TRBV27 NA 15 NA TGTGCCAGCAGTTTATCGTCTGGCCGCACATATACGCAGTATTTT CASSLSSGRTYTQYF
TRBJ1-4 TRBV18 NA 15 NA TGTGCCAGCTCACCTAGGAGTGCAACTAATGAAAAACTGTTTTTT CASSPRSATNEKLFF
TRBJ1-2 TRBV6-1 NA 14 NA TGTGCCAGCAGTGAAGTTGGAGGCAGGGGTGGCTACACCTTC CASSEVGGRGGYTF
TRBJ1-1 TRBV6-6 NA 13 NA TGTGCCAGCAGTTCCAGGGTATATTCTGAAGCTTTCTTT CASSSRVYSEAFF
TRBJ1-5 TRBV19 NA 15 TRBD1 TGTGCCAGTAGTTCCGGGACAGAGCTCAATCAGCCCCAGCATTTT CASSSGTELNQPQHF
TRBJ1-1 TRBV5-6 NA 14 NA TGTGCCAGCAGCCCCAGAACGATCGACAGTAGAGCTTTCTTT CASSPRTIDSRAFF
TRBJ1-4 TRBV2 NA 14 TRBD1 TGTGCCAGCAGGGGACAGTCATCAAATGAAAAACTGTTTTTT CASRGQSSNEKLFF
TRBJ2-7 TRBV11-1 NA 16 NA TGTGCCAGCAGCTTGGGAGCGGAACGAGAAATCTACGAGCAGTACTTC CASSLGAEREIYEQYF
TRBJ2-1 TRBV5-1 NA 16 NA TGCGCCAGCAGCCCGACGGCCGGGGGTCTATACAATGAGCAGTTCTTC CASSPTAGGLYNEQFF
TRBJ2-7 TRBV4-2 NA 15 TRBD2 TGTGCCAGCAGCCAAGGACTAGCGGCCCCCTACGAGCAGTACTTC CASSQGLAAPYEQYF
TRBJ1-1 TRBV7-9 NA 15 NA TGTGCCAGCAGCTCCCCGGGGGGAGGGAACACTGAAGCTTTCTTT CASSSPGGGNTEAFF
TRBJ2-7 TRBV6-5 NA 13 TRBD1 TGTGCCAGCAGTTGGGGGACAGGGGCCGAGCAGTACTTC CASSWGTGAEQYF
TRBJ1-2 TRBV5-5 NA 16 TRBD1 TGTGCCAGCAGCCTAGACAGGGGAAGAGGGGAGTATGGCTACACCTTC CASSLDRGRGEYGYTF
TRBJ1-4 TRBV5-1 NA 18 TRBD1 TGCGCCAGCAGCTTGTTGGACAGGGCCAGCGCCACTAATGAAAAACTGTTTTTT CASSLLDRASATNEKLFF
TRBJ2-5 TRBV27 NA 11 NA TGTGCCAGCAGCCACCGGGAGACCCAGTACTTC CASSHRETQYF
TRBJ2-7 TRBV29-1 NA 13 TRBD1 TGCAGCGTCGCCGGGACAGGGGCCTACGAGCAGTACTTC CSVAGTGAYEQYF
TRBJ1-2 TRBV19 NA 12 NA TGTGCCAGTAGTATTTATGGGGGCCTTGCAGACTTC CASSIYGGLADF
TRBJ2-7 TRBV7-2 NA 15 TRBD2 TGTGCCAGCACCCTCCAAGCGGGGGGAAACTACGAGCAGTACTTC CASTLQAGGNYEQYF
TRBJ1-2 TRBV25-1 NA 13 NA TGTGCCAGCAGCCGACAGGATACCGATGGCTACACCTTC CASSRQDTDGYTF
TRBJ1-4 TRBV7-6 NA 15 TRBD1 TGTGCCAGCAGCTCGGGACAGGGACCTAATGAAAAACTGTTTTTT CASSSGQGPNEKLFF
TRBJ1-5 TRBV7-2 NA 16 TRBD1 TGTGCCAGCAGCGCCTTACCGGACAGGGGGAATCAGCCCCAGCATTTT CASSALPDRGNQPQHF
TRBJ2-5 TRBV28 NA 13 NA TGTGCCAGCACCTGGGACTCAAGGGAGACCCAGTACTTC CASTWDSRETQYF
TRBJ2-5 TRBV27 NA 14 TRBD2 TGTGCCAGCAGTTCCGGGACTATCCGGGAGACCCAGTACTTC CASSSGTIRETQYF
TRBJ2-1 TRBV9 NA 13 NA TGTGCCAGCAGCGGAATGGGGCTCAATGAGCAGTTCTTC CASSGMGLNEQFF
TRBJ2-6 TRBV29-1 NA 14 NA TGCAGCGTGGGAACAGGGTCTGGGGCCAACGTCCTGACTTTC CSVGTGSGANVLTF
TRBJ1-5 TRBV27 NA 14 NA TGTGCCAGCAGGAGACACGGTAGCAATCAGCCCCAGCATTTT CASRRHGSNQPQHF